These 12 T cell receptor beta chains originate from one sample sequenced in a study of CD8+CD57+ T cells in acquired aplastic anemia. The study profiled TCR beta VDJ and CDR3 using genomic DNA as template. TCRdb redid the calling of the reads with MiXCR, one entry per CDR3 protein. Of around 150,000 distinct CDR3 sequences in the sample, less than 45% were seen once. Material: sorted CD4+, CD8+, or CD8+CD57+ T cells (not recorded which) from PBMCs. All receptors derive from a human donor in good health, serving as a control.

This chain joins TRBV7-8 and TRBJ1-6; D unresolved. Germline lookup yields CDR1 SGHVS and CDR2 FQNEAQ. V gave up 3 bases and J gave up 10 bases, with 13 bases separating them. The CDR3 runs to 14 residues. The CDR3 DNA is TGTGCCAGCAGCTTGGACCCCGGAGACTCACCCCTCCACTTT. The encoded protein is CASSLDPGDSPLHF.

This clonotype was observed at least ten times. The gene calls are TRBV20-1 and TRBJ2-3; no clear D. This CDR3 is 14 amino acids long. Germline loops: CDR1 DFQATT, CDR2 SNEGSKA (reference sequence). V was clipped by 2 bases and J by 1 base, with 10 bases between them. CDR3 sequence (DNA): TGCAGTGCTAGAATAGCCTCCGGCACAGATACGCAGTATTTT. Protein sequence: CSARIASGTDTQYF.

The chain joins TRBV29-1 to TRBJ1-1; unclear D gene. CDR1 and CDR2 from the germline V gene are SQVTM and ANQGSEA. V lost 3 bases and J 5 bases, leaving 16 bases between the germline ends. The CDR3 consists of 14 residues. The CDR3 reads CSVEFPVRKTEAFF. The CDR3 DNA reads TGCAGCGTTGAGTTTCCCGTGCGGAAAACTGAAGCTTTCTTT.

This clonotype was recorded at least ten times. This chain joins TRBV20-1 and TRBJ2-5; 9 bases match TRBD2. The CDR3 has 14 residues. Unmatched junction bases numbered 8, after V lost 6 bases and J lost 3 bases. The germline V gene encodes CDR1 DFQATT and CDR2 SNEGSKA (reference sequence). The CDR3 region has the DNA TGCAGTGCCACCCAGGGACTAGCAGAAGAGACCCAGTACTTC. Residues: CSATQGLAEETQYF.

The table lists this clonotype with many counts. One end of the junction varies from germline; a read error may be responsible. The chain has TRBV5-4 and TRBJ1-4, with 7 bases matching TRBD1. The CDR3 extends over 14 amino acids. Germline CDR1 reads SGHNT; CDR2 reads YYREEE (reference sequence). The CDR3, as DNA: TGCGCCAGCAGCCTGACAGGGTATGGTGAAAAACTGTTTTTT. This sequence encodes CASSLTGYGEKLFF.

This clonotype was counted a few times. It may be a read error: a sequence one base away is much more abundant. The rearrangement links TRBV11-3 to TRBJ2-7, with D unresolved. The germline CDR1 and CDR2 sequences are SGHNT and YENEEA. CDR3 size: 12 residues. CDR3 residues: CASGLGFYEQYF. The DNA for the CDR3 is TGTGCCAGCGGCTTAGGATTCTACGAGCAGTACTTC.

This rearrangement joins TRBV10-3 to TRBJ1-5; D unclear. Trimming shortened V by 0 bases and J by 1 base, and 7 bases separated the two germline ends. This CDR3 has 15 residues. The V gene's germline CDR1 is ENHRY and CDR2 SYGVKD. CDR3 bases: TGTGCCATCAGTGAGTCGGCAGGCAGCAATCAGCCCCAGCATTTT. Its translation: CAISESAGSNQPQHF.

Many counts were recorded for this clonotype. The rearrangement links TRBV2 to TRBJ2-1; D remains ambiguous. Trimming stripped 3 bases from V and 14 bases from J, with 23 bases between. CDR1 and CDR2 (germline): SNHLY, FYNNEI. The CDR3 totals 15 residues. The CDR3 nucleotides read TGTGCCAGCAGTGATCCGGGCCCATTCATCAAAGGAGAGTTCTTC. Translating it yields CASSDPGPFIKGEFF.

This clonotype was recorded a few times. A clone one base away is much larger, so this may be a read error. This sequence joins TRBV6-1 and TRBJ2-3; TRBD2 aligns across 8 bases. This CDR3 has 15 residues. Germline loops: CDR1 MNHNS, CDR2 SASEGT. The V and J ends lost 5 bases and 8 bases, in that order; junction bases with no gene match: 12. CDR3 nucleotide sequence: TGTGCCAGCAGTCCAAGCGGGAGAGGGTCAGGTACGCAGTATTTT. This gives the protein CASSPSGRGSGTQYF.

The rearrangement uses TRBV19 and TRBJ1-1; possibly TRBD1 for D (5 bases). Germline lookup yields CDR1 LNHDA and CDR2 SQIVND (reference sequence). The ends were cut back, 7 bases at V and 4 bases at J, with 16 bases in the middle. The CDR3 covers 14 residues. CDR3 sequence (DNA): TGTGCCAGTACCCGGGACGGCAAGGGCACTGAAGCTTTCTTT. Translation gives CASTRDGKGTEAFF.

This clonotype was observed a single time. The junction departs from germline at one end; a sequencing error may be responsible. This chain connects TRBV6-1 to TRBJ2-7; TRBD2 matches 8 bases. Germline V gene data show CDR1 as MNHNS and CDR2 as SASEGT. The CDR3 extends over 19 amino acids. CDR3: CASSEESLIRRLATYEQCF. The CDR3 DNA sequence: TGTGCCAGCAGTGAAGAAAGTTTAATTCGGAGACTAGCGACTTACGAGCAGTGCTTC.

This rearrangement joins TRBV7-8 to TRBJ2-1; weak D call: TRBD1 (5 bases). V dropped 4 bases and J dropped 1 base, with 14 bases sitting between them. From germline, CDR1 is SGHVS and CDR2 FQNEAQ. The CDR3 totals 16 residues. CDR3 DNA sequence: TGTGCCAGCAGCTACCGACAGTCTGTTTCCTACAATGAGCAGTTCTTC. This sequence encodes CASSYRQSVSYNEQFF.